The entry below describes one TCR beta chain. This sample was taken from a study of blood T cell repertoires in COVID-19. This CDR3 has 14 amino acids. V was shortened by 1 base and J by 4 bases, with 11 bases between the two germline ends. The germline gives CDR1 LNHNV, CDR2 YYDKDF (reference sequence). The method was immunoSEQ multiplex PCR; TCRdb's version includes in-frame clones alone and lacks a portion of them. The top ten clones hold roughly 21% of a sample with about 220,000 clones, around 84% of them seen once. The genes are TRBV15 and TRBJ2-7; possibly TRBD2 for D (6 bases). The sequencing sample was made of peripheral blood. This clonotype originated in a man aged 25 to 40 with active or convalescent COVID-19. CDR3 loop: CATSRARGAYEQYF. CDR3 nucleotides: TGTGCCACCAGCAGAGCGCGGGGAGCGTACGAGCAGTACTTC.